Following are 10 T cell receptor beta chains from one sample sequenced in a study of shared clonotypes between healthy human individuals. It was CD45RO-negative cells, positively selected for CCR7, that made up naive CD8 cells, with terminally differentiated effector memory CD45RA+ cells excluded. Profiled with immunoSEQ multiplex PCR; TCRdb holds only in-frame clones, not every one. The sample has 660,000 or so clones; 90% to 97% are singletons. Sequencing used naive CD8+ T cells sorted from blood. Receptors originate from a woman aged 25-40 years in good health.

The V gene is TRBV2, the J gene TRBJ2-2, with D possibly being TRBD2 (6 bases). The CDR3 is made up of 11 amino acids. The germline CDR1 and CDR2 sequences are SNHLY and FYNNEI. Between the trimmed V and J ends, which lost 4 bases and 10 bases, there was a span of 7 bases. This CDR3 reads CASSAGLELFF. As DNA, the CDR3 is TGTGCCAGCAGTGCGGGACTGGAGCTGTTTTTT.

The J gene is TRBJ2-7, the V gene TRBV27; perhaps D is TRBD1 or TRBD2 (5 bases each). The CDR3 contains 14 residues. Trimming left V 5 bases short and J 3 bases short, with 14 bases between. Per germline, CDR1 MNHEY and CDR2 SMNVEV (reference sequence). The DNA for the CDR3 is TGTGCCAGCAGTCCAGGGACCGCTGGCTACGAGCAGTACTTC. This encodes CASSPGTAGYEQYF.

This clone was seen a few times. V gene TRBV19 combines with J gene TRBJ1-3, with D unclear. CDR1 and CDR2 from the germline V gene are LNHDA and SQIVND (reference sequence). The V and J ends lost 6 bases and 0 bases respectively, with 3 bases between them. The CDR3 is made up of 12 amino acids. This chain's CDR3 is CASSFSGNTIYF. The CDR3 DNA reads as TGTGCCAGTAGCTTCTCTGGAAACACCATATATTTT.

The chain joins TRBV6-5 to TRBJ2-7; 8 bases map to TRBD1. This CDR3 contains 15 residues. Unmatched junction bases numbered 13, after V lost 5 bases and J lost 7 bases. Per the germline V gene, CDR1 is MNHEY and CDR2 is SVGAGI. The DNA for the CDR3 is TGTGCCAGCAGTGCCTCAGGGGGCGCTTTTTTTGAGCAGTACTTC. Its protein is CASSASGGAFFEQYF.

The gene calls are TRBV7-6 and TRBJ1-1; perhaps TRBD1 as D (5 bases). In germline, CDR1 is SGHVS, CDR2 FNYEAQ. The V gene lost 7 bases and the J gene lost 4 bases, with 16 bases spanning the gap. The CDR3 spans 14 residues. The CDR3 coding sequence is TGTGCCAGCACCGGCGGGGGACTGAGCACTGAAGCTTTCTTT. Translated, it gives CASTGGGLSTEAFF.

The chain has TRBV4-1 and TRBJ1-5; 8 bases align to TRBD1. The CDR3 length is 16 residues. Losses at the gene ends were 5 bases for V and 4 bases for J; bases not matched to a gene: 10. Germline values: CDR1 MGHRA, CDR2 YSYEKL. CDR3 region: CASSTYRTGKNQPQHF. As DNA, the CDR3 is TGCGCCAGCAGCACTTACCGGACAGGGAAGAATCAGCCCCAGCATTTT.

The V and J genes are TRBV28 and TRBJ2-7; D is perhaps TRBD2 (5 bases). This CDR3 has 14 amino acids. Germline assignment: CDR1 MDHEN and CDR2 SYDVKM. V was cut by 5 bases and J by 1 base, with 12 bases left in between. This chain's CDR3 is CASSPRELSYEQYF. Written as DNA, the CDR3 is TGTGCCAGCAGTCCGAGGGAGCTGTCCTACGAGCAGTACTTC.

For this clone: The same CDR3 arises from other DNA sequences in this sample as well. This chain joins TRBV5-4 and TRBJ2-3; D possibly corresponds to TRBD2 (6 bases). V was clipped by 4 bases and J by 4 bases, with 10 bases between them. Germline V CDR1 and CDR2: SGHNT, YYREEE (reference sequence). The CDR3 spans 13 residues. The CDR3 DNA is TGTGCCAGCAGCCCGGGGGTACCAGATACGCAGTATTTT. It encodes CASSPGVPDTQYF.

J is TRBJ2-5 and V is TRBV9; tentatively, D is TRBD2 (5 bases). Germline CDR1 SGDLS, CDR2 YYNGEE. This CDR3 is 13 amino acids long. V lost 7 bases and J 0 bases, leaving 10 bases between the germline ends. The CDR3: CASQRADQETQYF. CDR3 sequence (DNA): TGTGCCAGCCAAAGAGCGGACCAAGAGACCCAGTACTTC.

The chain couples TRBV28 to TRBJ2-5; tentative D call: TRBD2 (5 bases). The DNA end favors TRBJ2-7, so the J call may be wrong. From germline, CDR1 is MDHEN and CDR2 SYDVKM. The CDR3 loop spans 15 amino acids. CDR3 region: CASSLGQDFSYEQYF. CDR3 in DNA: TGTGCCAGCAGTTTAGGGCAGGACTTCTCCTACGAGCAGTACTTC.